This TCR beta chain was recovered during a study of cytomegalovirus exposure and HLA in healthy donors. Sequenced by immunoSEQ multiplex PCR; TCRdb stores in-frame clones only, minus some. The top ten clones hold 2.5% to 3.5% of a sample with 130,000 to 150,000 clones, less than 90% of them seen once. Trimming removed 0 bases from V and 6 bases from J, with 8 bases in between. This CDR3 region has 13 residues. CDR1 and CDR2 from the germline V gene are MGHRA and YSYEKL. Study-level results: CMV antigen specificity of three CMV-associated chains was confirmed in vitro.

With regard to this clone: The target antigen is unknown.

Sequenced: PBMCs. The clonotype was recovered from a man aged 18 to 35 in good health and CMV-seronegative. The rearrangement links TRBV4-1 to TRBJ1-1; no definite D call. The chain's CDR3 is CASSQDFTAEAFF. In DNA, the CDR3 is TGCGCCAGCAGCCAAGATTTTACGGCTGAAGCTTTCTTT.